The following is a T cell receptor beta chain sequence with its context. As yet, its antigen is unknown. TCRdb reprocessed the reads with MiXCR, giving one entry per CDR3 protein. This sample has about 570,000 distinct CDR3 sequences, with roughly 43% found just once. These data originate in a study of T cell repertoires in cytomegalovirus infection. About the research overall: It was the public TCR beta signatures that indicated both CMV infection and matching HLA type. The study, taken as a whole, reports: There were carriers of CMV plus the relevant HLA, and cumulative public TCR beta family frequency identified them.

CDR3 length: 15 residues. Trimming removed 2 bases from V and 3 bases from J; junction bases left unmatched: 7. Germline V CDR1 and CDR2: SGHVS, FNYEAQ. This chain joins TRBV7-6 and TRBJ2-7; 7 nucleotides agree with TRBD2. The source material was cultured PBMCs, sampled from culture after CMV antigen stimulation. The TCR originated in a human donor in good health (CMV status not recorded). Some clones in this sample may be carry-over from other donors' samples. The DNA for the CDR3 is TGTGCCAGCAGCTTAAGCCCTAGCGGAGACTACGAGCAGTACTTC. This translates into CASSLSPSGDYEQYF.